These 22 T cell receptor beta chains were all obtained from the same sample, sequenced in a study of blood T cell repertoires in COVID-19. Only in-frame clones appear in the TCRdb table, and some are missing; sequencing was by immunoSEQ multiplex PCR. The table includes fewer than 200,000 clones, roughly 85% detected once. The specimen sequenced was peripheral blood. All receptors come from a woman in her 70s with acute or convalescent COVID-19.

This chain joins TRBV11-2 and TRBJ2-3, with D possibly matching TRBD2 (6 bases). V shed 1 base and J shed 4 bases, with 15 bases lying between them. CDR1 SGHAT and CDR2 FQNNGV come from the germline V gene. The CDR3 extends over 16 amino acids. Here the CDR3 reads CASSLGAGSLSDTQYF. The CDR3 nucleotides read TGTGCCAGCAGCTTAGGGGCCGGGAGTTTGTCAGATACGCAGTATTTT.

V gene TRBV11-1 combines with J gene TRBJ1-1; 8 bases map to TRBD1. V gave up 2 bases and J gave up 1 base; unmatched junction bases: 6. This CDR3 spans 16 amino acids. Germline-derived CDR1 and CDR2 are SGHAT and FQDESV (reference sequence). The CDR3 region has the DNA TGTGCCAGCAGCTTACAGGGGGCAATTTGGAACACTGAAGCTTTCTTT. Protein: CASSLQGAIWNTEAFF.

This chain connects TRBV5-1 to TRBJ2-2; the D gene is possibly TRBD2 (6 bases). The V end lost 1 base, the J end lost 4 bases, and 14 bases lay between the germline ends. The CDR3 runs 16 residues. Per germline, CDR1 SGHRS and CDR2 YFSETQ. In DNA form, the CDR3 reads TGCGCCAGCAGCTTGTCGACTAGGGCGGGCACCGGGGAGCTGTTTTTT. This encodes CASSLSTRAGTGELFF.

This clone was observed a few times. The V and J genes are TRBV7-2 and TRBJ1-1; possible D gene TRBD1, 5 bases. Trimming stripped 1 base from V and 11 bases from J, with 11 bases between. The CDR3 is made up of 12 amino acids. Per germline, CDR1 SGHTA and CDR2 FQGNSA. CDR3 sequence (DNA): TGTGCCAGCAGCTTAGAGGGACTCTCGGCTTTCTTT. Protein sequence: CASSLEGLSAFF.

The chain uses TRBV30 and TRBJ2-3; TRBD2 might be the D (5 bases). From germline, CDR1 is GTSNPN and CDR2 SVGIG (reference sequence). V dropped 2 bases and J dropped 2 bases, with 8 bases sitting between them. There are 13 residues in the CDR3. The DNA of the CDR3 is TGTGCCTGGAGTAGCGGCCTCACAGATACGCAGTATTTT. Amino acids: CAWSSGLTDTQYF. Looking up the rest from reference TRBV30 and TRBJ2-3 gives the full variable domain: SQTIHQWPATLVQPVGSPLSLECTVEGTSNPNLYWYRQAAGRGLQLLFYSVGIGQISSEVPQNLSASRPQDRQFILSSKKLLLSDSGFYLCAWSSGLTDTQYFGPGTRLTVL.

The table lists this clone with a few counts. The chain has TRBV15 and TRBJ1-1; TRBD1 aligns across 7 bases. Looked up from germline, CDR1 is LNHNV and CDR2 is YYDKDF (reference sequence). V dropped 2 bases and J dropped 10; count of bases not matched to a gene: 16. The CDR3 runs 16 residues. CDR3 nucleotide sequence: TGTGCCACCAGCAGACCACAGGGGCAGGTTGGCGTGGGAGCTTTCTTT. It is translated as CATSRPQGQVGVGAFF.

This clone appeared once. V is TRBV7-2 and J is TRBJ2-1, with D perhaps matching TRBD2 (5 bases). CDR1 SGHTA and CDR2 FQGNSA come from the germline V gene. Deletions cut 5 bases from V and 7 bases from J, with 12 bases between. The CDR3 length is 13 residues. The CDR3 here is CASSPMRANEQFF. DNA for the CDR3: TGTGCCAGCAGCCCCATGAGGGCAAATGAGCAGTTCTTC.

The V gene is TRBV5-6, the J gene TRBJ1-2; 7 bases are a match to TRBD1. This CDR3 is built from 14 residues. Germline V gene data show CDR1 as SGHDT and CDR2 as YYEEEE. Trimming at V came to 1 base and at J to 2 bases, leaving 2 bases not matched to a gene. The CDR3 region has the DNA TGTGCCAGCAGCTTGACAGGGGCCAACTATGGCTACACCTTC. Residues: CASSLTGANYGYTF.

The chain carries TRBV3-1 (or the pseudogene TRBV3-2) and TRBJ2-7; 8 bases match TRBD2. Per the germline V gene, CDR1 is LGHDT and CDR2 is YNNKEL (reference sequence). The trim removed 0 bases at V and 7 bases at J, leaving 11 bases unmatched. This CDR3 comprises 16 residues. CDR3 loop: CASSQDLIAGSGEQYF. The CDR3, as DNA: TGTGCCAGCAGCCAAGATCTAATAGCGGGATCGGGGGAGCAGTACTTC.

This clone was counted a few times. The CDR3 sequence is CASSLGAGQGYGYTF. In nucleotides, the CDR3 is TGCGCCAGCAGCTTGGGCGCGGGACAGGGTTATGGCTACACCTTC. The genes are TRBV5-1 and TRBJ1-2; 9 nucleotides align to TRBD1. The CDR3 sequence is 15 residues long. CDR1 SGHRS and CDR2 YFSETQ come from the germline V gene. J lost 5 bases, V lost 0 bases, and 5 bases had no gene match. Full variable domain (remainder filled in from reference TRBV5-1 and TRBJ1-2): KAGVTQTPRYLIKTRGQQVTLSCSPISGHRSVSWYQQTPGQGLQFLFEYFSETQRNKGNFPGRFSGRQFSNSRSEMNVSTLELGDSALYLCASSLGAGQGYGYTFGSGTRLTVV.

This chain uses TRBV11-3 with TRBJ2-3; 13 positions match TRBD2. With 5 bases clipped from V and 6 bases from J, the junction kept 8 bases outside the gene matches. Looked up from germline, CDR1 is SGHNT and CDR2 is YENEEA. The CDR3 consists of 16 residues. CDR3 loop: CASSGGLAGESDTQYF. DNA of the CDR3: TGTGCCAGCAGCGGAGGACTAGCGGGAGAGTCTGATACGCAGTATTTT.

V is TRBV7-2 and J is TRBJ1-2, with D tentatively TRBD1 (6 bases). Trimming stripped 5 bases from V and 4 bases from J, with 14 bases between. The CDR3 sequence is 14 residues long. Germline V gives CDR1 SGHTA, CDR2 FQGNSA. The CDR3 DNA is TGTGCCAGCAGCCTCTCGGGACAAAGCTATGGCTACACCTTC. Amino acid sequence: CASSLSGQSYGYTF.

The V call is TRBV10-1, the J call TRBJ1-2; D is undetermined. V lost 4 bases and J lost 3, with 15 bases in between. Germline CDR1 reads WNHNN; CDR2 reads SYGVQD (reference sequence). This CDR3 comprises 15 residues. The CDR3 loop is CASSGLHTLDYGYTF. The CDR3 DNA reads as TGCGCCAGCAGTGGGCTTCACACCCTTGACTATGGCTACACCTTC.

The genes are TRBV19 and TRBJ2-5, with D unclear. Trimming took off 5 bases at V and 0 bases at J, with 7 bases between the two ends. The CDR3 consists of 13 residues. Per germline, CDR1 LNHDA and CDR2 SQIVND (reference sequence). CDR3: CASSSTHQETQYF. In DNA, the CDR3 is TGTGCCAGTAGTTCGACTCACCAAGAGACCCAGTACTTC.

There are a few counts of this clone. This rearrangement joins TRBV25-1 to TRBJ2-7; no reliable D call. Germline loops: CDR1 MGHDK, CDR2 SYGVNS. Trimming left V 1 base short and J 3 bases short, with 10 bases between. The CDR3 has 14 amino acids. The CDR3: CASSESPSYYEQYF. The DNA of the CDR3 is TGTGCCAGCAGTGAATCGCCGAGCTACTACGAGCAGTACTTC.

The rearrangement joins TRBV5-6 to TRBJ1-2; 10 positions match TRBD1. The CDR3 is 15 residues long. Trimming at V came to 4 bases and at J to 3 bases, leaving 6 bases not matched to a gene. The germline CDR1 and CDR2 sequences are SGHDT and YYEEEE. The CDR3 here is CASSLGQGIDYGYTF. The CDR3 DNA is TGTGCCAGCAGCCTGGGACAGGGGATCGACTATGGCTACACCTTC.

This clone occurred a few times. The CDR3 DNA follows: TGCGCCAGCGGGGCTAGCGGGACTCGCACAGATACGCAGTATTTT. Translated: CASGASGTRTDTQYF. The genes are TRBV5-1 and TRBJ2-3, with 9 bases identical to TRBD2. This CDR3 region has 15 residues. V gave up 7 bases and J gave up 1 base; unmatched junction bases: 7. In germline, CDR1 is SGHRS, CDR2 YFSETQ.

The sample holds one count of this clone. The J gene is TRBJ1-2, the V gene TRBV19; D uncertain. Germline V gene lookup returns CDR1 LNHDA and CDR2 SQIVND (reference sequence). CDR3 length equals 14 residues. Trimming removed 7 bases from V and 2 bases from J, with 14 bases in between. This CDR3 reads CASTSRGGNYGYTF. CDR3 sequence (DNA): TGTGCCAGTACCTCCCGGGGAGGAAACTATGGCTACACCTTC.

The J gene is TRBJ2-7, the V gene TRBV6-5, with 11 bases lining up with TRBD2. Germline assignment: CDR1 MNHEY and CDR2 SVGAGI. Losses at the gene ends were 6 bases for V and 1 base for J; bases not matched to a gene: 5. The CDR3 has 15 residues. CDR3 DNA: TGTGCCAGCAGCCCACTAGCGGGAGTATCCTACGAGCAGTACTTC. Its protein product is CASSPLAGVSYEQYF.

This chain links TRBV7-9 with TRBJ2-7, with a weak D call TRBD2 (5 bases). V was cut by 1 base and J by 3 bases, with 13 bases left in between. The CDR3 has 15 residues. In germline, CDR1 is SEHNR, CDR2 FQNEAQ (reference sequence). In DNA form, the CDR3 reads TGTGCCAGCAGCTTAGGACCCCAAGGGAGCTACGAGCAGTACTTC. Protein product: CASSLGPQGSYEQYF. Using reference TRBV7-9 and TRBJ2-7 for the parts outside the CDR3, the full variable domain is DTGVSQNPRHKITKRGQNVTFRCDPISEHNRLYWYRQTLGQGPEFLTYFQNEAQLEKSRLLSDRFSAERPKGSFSTLEIQRTEQGDSAMYLCASSLGPQGSYEQYFGPGTRLTVT.

This clone was detected only once. The rearrangement joins TRBV15 to TRBJ2-5; the D gene is possibly TRBD2 (6 bases). V gave up 5 bases and J gave up 7 bases, with 14 bases separating them. The CDR3 spans 13 residues. The germline V gene encodes CDR1 LNHNV and CDR2 YYDKDF (reference sequence). As DNA, the CDR3 is TGTGCCACCAGCTTCGGAGGGGTCGGGACCCAGTACTTC. This sequence encodes CATSFGGVGTQYF. Filled out from reference TRBV15 and TRBJ2-5, the complete variable domain reads DAMVIQNPRYQVTQFGKPVTLSCSQTLNHNVMYWYQQKSSQAPKLLFHYYDKDFNNEADTPDNFQSRRPNTSFCFLDIRSPGLGDTAMYLCATSFGGVGTQYFGPGTRLLVL.

The genes are TRBV7-9 and TRBJ1-1; TRBD1 matches 11 bases. This CDR3 comprises 14 residues. Germline V CDR1 and CDR2: SEHNR, FQNEAQ (reference sequence). Trimming cost V 8 bases and J 5 bases; bases outside gene matches: 7. The CDR3 loop is CASAGTGGRTEAFF. For the CDR3, the DNA is TGTGCCAGCGCCGGGACAGGGGGTCGGACTGAAGCTTTCTTT.